The T cell receptor (beta chain) described here comes from a study of PD-L1 blockade in urothelial cancer. Each patient's cancer was a locally advanced or metastatic urothelial carcinoma. Germline lookup yields CDR1 SGHRS and CDR2 YFSETQ. Trimming stripped 0 bases from V and 0 bases from J, with 10 bases between. The CDR3 spans 16 residues. Concerning this clone itself: No antigen is known for it.

Study-wide findings and caveats: Below-median blood TCR clonality before treatment forecast better survival.

Profiled with immunoSEQ multiplex PCR; TCRdb holds only in-frame clones, not every one. Here the sample spans about 15,000 clones, approximately 90% being singletons. The sequencing here drew on PBMCs, taken around atezolizumab (anti-PD-L1) treatment. The TCR comes from a man aged 70-80 years with urothelial cancer. This chain joins TRBV5-1 and TRBJ1-5; tentative D call: TRBD1 (6 bases). CDR3 nucleotides: TGCGCCAGCAGCTTGGGGTCAGGGGCTAGCAATCAGCCCCAGCATTTT. Translating it yields CASSLGSGASNQPQHF.